This paragraph reports one TCR beta chain. Generated by immunoSEQ multiplex PCR, the TCRdb table keeps only in-frame clones and is missing some. Here the sample spans tens of thousands of clones, about four fifths being singletons. These data are taken from a study of glioma-infiltrating T cells after dendritic cell vaccination. V lost 3 bases to trimming and J lost 5 bases; unmatched junction nucleotides: 9. Germline CDR1 MGHDK, CDR2 SYGVNS. The CDR3 totals 15 residues. The sequencing used blood, collected before dendritic cell vaccination. The receptor was derived from a human donor with glioblastoma. This chain joins TRBV25-1 and TRBJ2-5; 7 bases map to TRBD2. CDR3 in DNA: TGTGCCAGCAGTGACCTCAGTAGGCGGGGGGAGACCCAGTACTTC. The encoded protein is CASSDLSRRGETQYF. Combining the CDR3 with reference TRBV25-1 and TRBJ2-5 gives the whole variable domain EADIYQTPRYLVIGTGKKITLECSQTMGHDKMYWYQQDPGMELHLIHYSYGVNSTEKGDLSSESTVSRIRTEHFPLTLESARPSHTSQYLCASSDLSRRGETQYFGPGTRLLVL.